This TCR beta chain came from a study of control samples from healthy donors and cancer patients. Measured with immunoSEQ multiplex PCR; TCRdb has only the in-frame clones, and not every one. The top ten hold more than 5% of the sample, which has 120,000 to 150,000 clones, roughly 93% seen once. Germline V gives CDR1 MDHEN, CDR2 SYDVKM. V was pared by 2 bases and J by 7 bases, with 15 bases of the junction left unmatched. This CDR3 spans 17 amino acids. Material for sequencing was blood. V is TRBV28 and J is TRBJ1-2; the match to TRBD1 covers 8 bases. The clonotype originates from a man in his late teens or twenties in good health. CDR3 amino acids: CASSLITGAGGSGGYTF. DNA for the CDR3: TGTGCCAGCAGTTTAATCACCGGGGCAGGGGGCAGTGGTGGCTACACCTTC.